These T cell receptor beta chains were read from a single sample in a study of T cells in Graves' hyperthyroidism and ophthalmopathy. Using its own MiXCR run on the multiplex PCR reads, TCRdb lists one record per CDR3 protein. Altogether 660,000 or so distinct CDR3 sequences are present, less than 25% being singletons, with the ten largest covering 34%. Sequencing was done on a sample of blood. The receptors come from a man aged 25-45 years with Graves' ophthalmopathy. Both conserved end residues are part of each CDR3. A D gene is named only where the DNA matches it firmly. The size of a clone is reported for some rows only, either as once, few or many, or as a class for expanded clones.

J gene,D gene,clone size,V gene,CDR3 DNA,CDR3 protein
TRBJ2-2,TRBD1,-,TRBV5-4,TGTGCCAGCAGACCTACTCCCGGGACAGGGCCCGGGGAGCTGTTTTTT,CASRPTPGTGPGELFF
TRBJ2-1,-,-,TRBV9,TGTGCCAGCAGCTTGAAGGCGGAGGGAGCCCAACCTGCCAATGAGCAGTTCTTC,CASSLKAEGAQPANEQFF
TRBJ1-2,-,-,TRBV27,TGTGCCAGCAGTACCGATACAGGGAATCTCTATGGCTACACCTTC,CASSTDTGNLYGYTF
TRBJ2-3,-,-,TRBV28,TGTGCCAGCAGCCCCCCCTGGAGAACAGATACGCAGTATTTT,CASSPPWRTDTQYF
TRBJ1-2,-,-,TRBV12-3/TRBV12-4,TGTGCCAGCAGTTTTGGGGTGACTCGATTCTATGGCTACACCTTC,CASSFGVTRFYGYTF
TRBJ1-1,-,-,TRBV5-4,TGTGCCAGCAGCCCTGGGGGCAAGACCTCCACTGAAGCTTTCTTT,CASSPGGKTSTEAFF
TRBJ2-2,TRBD2,-,TRBV20-1,TGCAGTGCTGCAAGACTAGCGGGAGGGATCGGGGAGCTGTTTTTT,CSAARLAGGIGELFF
TRBJ2-7,TRBD2,many,TRBV20-1,TGCAGTGCTAGGGAGACTAGCGGGAGAAACGAGCAGTACTTC,CSARETSGRNEQYF
TRBJ2-1,TRBD2,-,TRBV20-1,TGCAGTGCTAGAGTATTAGCGGGAGGTTCCCCCGAGCAGTTCTTC,CSARVLAGGSPEQFF
TRBJ1-2,TRBD1,-,TRBV6-1,TGTGCCAGCAGACAGGGGGATGACTATGGCTACACCTTC,CASRQGDDYGYTF
TRBJ1-2,TRBD1,-,TRBV12-3/TRBV12-4,TGTGCCAGCAGGCGGGACAGCCCCAACCATGGCTACACCTTC,CASRRDSPNHGYTF
TRBJ2-7,-,-,TRBV11-2,TGTGCCGGCAGCTTAATGGACGGTTCCTACGAGCAGTACTTC,CAGSLMDGSYEQYF
TRBJ1-4,-,many,TRBV20-1,TGCAGTGCTAGAGATCAACAGGAGAATGAAAAACTGTTTTTT,CSARDQQENEKLFF
TRBJ1-1,TRBD1,few,TRBV6-1,TGTGCCAGCGGGGACAGGGGGACTTACGCTGAAGCTTTCTTT,CASGDRGTYAEAFF
TRBJ1-5,-,-,TRBV5-5,TGTGCCAGCAGGAGGGACGAGGGGAGTTATAGCAATCAGCCCCAGCATTTT,CASRRDEGSYSNQPQHF
TRBJ2-5,-,-,TRBV27,TGTGCCAGCAGTGCTAGGGGGACCCAGTACTTC,CASSARGTQYF
TRBJ2-1,-,-,TRBV28,TGTGCCAGCTTCCTGGGGTCTTCCTACAATGAGCAGTTCTTC,CASFLGSSYNEQFF
TRBJ2-5,TRBD2,-,TRBV2,TGTGCCAGCAGTGATACCGGACTAGCTCAAGAGACCCAGTACTTC,CASSDTGLAQETQYF
TRBJ2-1,TRBD2,-,TRBV20-1,TGCAGTGCTAGTTCCGGGACTAGCGGTTCCTACAATGAGCAGTTCTTC,CSASSGTSGSYNEQFF
TRBJ2-1,-,many,TRBV11-1,TGTGCCAGCAGCCCCGAAGCGGGTCAGGGTCGTTTCAATGAGCAGTTCTTC,CASSPEAGQGRFNEQFF
TRBJ2-5,TRBD1,many,TRBV6-6,TGTGCCAGCAGTTACAGGCCAGGGGGTCGAGGGGGACAAGAGACCCAGTACTTC,CASSYRPGGRGGQETQYF
TRBJ2-1,TRBD1,many,TRBV30,TGTGCCTGGAGTACAGGGGTTTACAATGAGCAGTTCTTC,CAWSTGVYNEQFF
TRBJ2-5,-,-,TRBV5-6,TGTGCCAGCAGCCAGCAGGGGCTGGCGGAGACCCAGTACTTC,CASSQQGLAETQYF
TRBJ1-3,-,few,TRBV6-6,TGTGCCAGCAGTTACTCGTCCCTTGGGAGTTCAAACACCATATATTTT,CASSYSSLGSSNTIYF
TRBJ1-1,TRBD1,many,TRBV20-1,TGCAGTGCACCGGACAGGGTGAACACTGAAGCTTTCTTT,CSAPDRVNTEAFF
TRBJ2-1,TRBD2,once,TRBV6-2/TRBV6-3,TGTGCCAGCAGTGGATTGCTAGCGGGAGGGCCGAGGAAGGTAAATGAGCAGTTCTTC,CASSGLLAGGPRKVNEQFF
TRBJ2-1,-,many,TRBV5-6,TGTGCCAGCAGCTTGGCGGGCTACCATGAGCAGTTCTTC,CASSLAGYHEQFF
TRBJ2-3,TRBD2,-,TRBV12-3/TRBV12-4,TGTGCCAGCAGTCCCTCTAGCGGGAGAGGGGGAGATACGCAGTATTTT,CASSPSSGRGGDTQYF
TRBJ2-6,-,-,TRBV19,TGTGCCAGTAGTATGTCGGCCTCTGGGGCCAACGTCCTGACTTTC,CASSMSASGANVLTF
TRBJ1-1,-,few,TRBV7-9,TGTGCCAGCAGCTCACAGGGAGGGGTCACTGAAGCTTTCTTT,CASSSQGGVTEAFF
TRBJ2-1,-,few,TRBV3-1,TGTGCCAGCAGCCAAAGGGCGACAGTTCACTCCTACAATGAGCAGTTCTTC,CASSQRATVHSYNEQFF